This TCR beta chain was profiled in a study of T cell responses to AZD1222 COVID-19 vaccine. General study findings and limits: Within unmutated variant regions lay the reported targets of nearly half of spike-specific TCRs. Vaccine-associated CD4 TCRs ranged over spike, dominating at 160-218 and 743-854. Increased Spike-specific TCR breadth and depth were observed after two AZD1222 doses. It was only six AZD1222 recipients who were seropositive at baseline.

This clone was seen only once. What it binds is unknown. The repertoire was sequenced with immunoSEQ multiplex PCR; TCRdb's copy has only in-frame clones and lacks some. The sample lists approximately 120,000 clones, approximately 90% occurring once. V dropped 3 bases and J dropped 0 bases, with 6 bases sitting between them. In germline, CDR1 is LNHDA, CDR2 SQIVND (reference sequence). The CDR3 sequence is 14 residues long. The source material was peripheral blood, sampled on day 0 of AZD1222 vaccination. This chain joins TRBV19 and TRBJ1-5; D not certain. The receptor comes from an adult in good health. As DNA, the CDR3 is TGTGCCAGTAGTATTACGGGTAGCAATCAGCCCCAGCATTTT. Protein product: CASSITGSNQPQHF.